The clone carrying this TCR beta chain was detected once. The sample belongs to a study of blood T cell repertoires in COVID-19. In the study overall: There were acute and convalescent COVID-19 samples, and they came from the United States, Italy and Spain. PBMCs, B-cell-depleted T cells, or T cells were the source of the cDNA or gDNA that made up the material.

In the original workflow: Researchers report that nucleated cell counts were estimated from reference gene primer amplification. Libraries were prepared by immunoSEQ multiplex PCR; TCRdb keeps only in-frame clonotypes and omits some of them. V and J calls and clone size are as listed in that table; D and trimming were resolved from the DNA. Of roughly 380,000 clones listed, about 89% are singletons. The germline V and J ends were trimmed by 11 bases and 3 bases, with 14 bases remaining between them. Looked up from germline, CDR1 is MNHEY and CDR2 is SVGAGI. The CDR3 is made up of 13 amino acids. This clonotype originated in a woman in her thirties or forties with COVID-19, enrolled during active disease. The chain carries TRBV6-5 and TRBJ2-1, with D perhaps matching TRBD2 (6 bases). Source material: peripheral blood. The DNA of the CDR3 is TGTGCCGGTACCCTCGGGGGCTACAATGAGCAGTTCTTC. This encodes CAGTLGGYNEQFF.